The sequence of this T cell receptor (beta chain) was determined in a study of shared clonotypes between healthy human individuals. Overall study findings and caveats: The study found lower generation probabilities in non-shared clonotypes than in those shared by all four donors. Naive subsets typically showed greater estimated richness than memory subsets.

Assay used: immunoSEQ multiplex PCR; TCRdb lists only in-frame clones, some missing. The repertoire consists of approximately 710,000 clones, with about 90% occurring once and the leading ten covering around a third. There were only Caucasian adults among the donors, and all lived in Nashville, Tennessee. With CCR7-negative CD45RA+ TemRA cells, CD45RO+ cells were combined in CD8 memory. This CDR3 comprises 17 residues. In germline, CDR1 is MDHEN, CDR2 SYDVKM. Trimming took off 2 bases at V and 0 bases at J, with 17 bases between the two ends. A single count supports this clone. Its specificity is not known.

This sequence joins TRBV28 and TRBJ2-7; possibly TRBD1 for D (5 bases). Sequences were obtained from memory CD8+ T cells from PBMCs. The subset is: CD45RO+ cells pooled with CCR7-negative TemRA cells. The sequence came from a man aged 18 to 29 in good health. Some clones in this sample may be carry-over from other donors' samples. CDR3 sequence (DNA): TGTGCCAGCAGTTTACCAATTTGGACAACCTCCTCCTACGAGCAGTACTTC. It translates to CASSLPIWTTSSYEQYF.